This T cell receptor (beta chain) is drawn from a study of cytomegalovirus exposure and HLA in healthy donors. Findings and caveats of the study: In a later analysis, TCR beta V- and J-gene trimming was associated with a missense DCLRE1C variant.

In the case of this clone: Its antigen is currently unknown.

This CDR3 is 16 amino acids long. Germline values: CDR1 SGHRS, CDR2 YFSETQ. The V and J ends lost 2 bases and 3 bases, in that order; junction bases with no gene match: 8. It was with 60 Vbeta and 13 Jbeta primers that the PCR ran. The data were produced by immunoSEQ multiplex PCR, yet TCRdb's version contains in-frame clones alone and is incomplete. This sample yields about 200,000 clones, of which about 75% are seen a single time; around 1.8% belongs to the top ten. Sequences were obtained from PBMCs. V is TRBV5-1 and J is TRBJ1-2, with 9 positions matching TRBD1. The sequence was collected from a man younger than 35 in good health and CMV-seronegative. CDR3 coding DNA: TGCGCCAGCAGCTTACCCGGGACAGGGCCCCACTATGGCTACACCTTC. Translation gives CASSLPGTGPHYGYTF.